The next 8 T cell receptor beta chains were all read from a single sample in a study of identifying expanded T cells in peripheral blood. Sequencing used immunoSEQ multiplex PCR; TCRdb keeps in-frame clones, though not all of them. The sample includes 95,000 to 150,000 clones, roughly 80% seen only once; the top ten take approximately 3%. Sequencing used blood. Receptors were obtained from a person aged 18 to 70 in good health.

V usage is TRBV12-5 and J usage is TRBJ2-7; 8 bases map to TRBD1. CDR3 length equals 12 residues. The V gene end was trimmed by 9 bases and the J gene end by 6 bases; junction bases not matched to a gene: 7. Germline V lookup: CDR1 LGHNT, CDR2 FRNRAP. For the CDR3, the DNA is TGTGCTAGCAGGGGGCTCCTCGGCGAGCAGTACTTC. This encodes CASRGLLGEQYF.

The rearrangement uses TRBV21-1 and TRBJ1-2. TRBV21-1 is noted as a pseudogene. CDR3 length equals 14 residues. The CDR3 protein is CASSNGTQVGGYTF. As DNA, the CDR3 is TGTGCCAGCAGCAATGGGACTCAGGTAGGTGGCTACACCTTC.

The rearrangement uses TRBV5-1 and TRBJ2-5; TRBD2 aligns across 13 bases. The CDR3 runs 18 residues. Germline-derived CDR1 and CDR2 are SGHRS and YFSETQ. V lost 4 bases to trimming and J lost 0 bases; unmatched junction nucleotides: 9. CDR3 region: CASSLRLAGGTNQETQYF. In DNA form, the CDR3 reads TGCGCCAGCAGCCTTCGACTAGCGGGGGGCACAAACCAAGAGACCCAGTACTTC.

V usage is TRBV27 and J usage is TRBJ2-5; 10 bases align to TRBD1. Germline CDR1 and CDR2: MNHEY and SMNVEV (reference sequence). The CDR3 spans 16 residues. Trimming removed 5 bases from V and 4 bases from J; junction bases left unmatched: 10. DNA for the CDR3: TGTGCCAGCAGTCACCTCCGGGACAGGGGTGGAGAGACCCAGTACTTC. Its translation is CASSHLRDRGGETQYF.

The count of this clone is one. The V and J genes are TRBV15 and TRBJ1-1; 7 bases agree with TRBD1. CDR3 length: 15 amino acids. Germline V gives CDR1 LNHNV, CDR2 YYDKDF (reference sequence). V was clipped by 2 bases and J by 5 bases; unmatched bases: 8. CDR3 sequence: CATSRPSGGGTEAFF. CDR3 nucleotides: TGTGCCACCAGCAGACCCTCAGGGGGTGGGACTGAAGCTTTCTTT.

The chain links TRBV6-5 to TRBJ2-7, with D perhaps given as TRBD1 or TRBD2 (6 bases each). V was pared by 6 bases and J by 4 bases, with 13 bases between. The CDR3 is 13 residues long. The germline V gene encodes CDR1 MNHEY and CDR2 SVGAGI. CDR3: CASRRDILYEQYF. CDR3 bases: TGTGCCAGCAGGCGGGACATTTTATACGAGCAGTACTTC.

This clone was picked up one time. This chain connects TRBV13 to TRBJ1-6, with D tentatively TRBD1 (6 bases). The V and J ends lost 0 bases and 8 bases respectively, with 11 bases between them. Germline V gives CDR1 PRHDT, CDR2 FYEKMQ (reference sequence). The CDR3 runs 15 residues. CDR3 loop: CASSLGAGVYSPLHF. The DNA of the CDR3 is TGTGCCAGCAGCTTAGGCGCAGGGGTATATTCACCCCTCCACTTT.

The chain carries TRBV2 and TRBJ2-7, with D possibly matching TRBD1 (6 bases). The CDR3 loop spans 13 amino acids. CDR1 and CDR2 from the germline V gene are SNHLY and FYNNEI. V was cut by 8 bases and J by 1 base, with 12 bases left in between. The CDR3 region has the DNA TGTGCCAGCCAGGGGCCACGTTCCTACGAGCAGTACTTC. Translated, it gives CASQGPRSYEQYF.